The 9 T cell receptor beta chains below come from one sample, sequenced in a study of T cell repertoires and HLA-DP antigens. Some clones are missing from TCRdb's copy, which holds only in-frame ones; the method was immunoSEQ multiplex PCR. The sample lists around 110,000 clones; 80% to 95% were seen once. The antigens for these receptors are not known. Sequencing input: CD4+ T cells from PBMCs. The receptor set was obtained from a young woman in good health and CMV-seronegative.

The chain uses TRBV7-8 and TRBJ1-4; perhaps TRBD1 as D (5 bases). Per the germline V gene, CDR1 is SGHVS and CDR2 is FQNEAQ. Trimming stripped 5 bases from V and 8 bases from J, with 18 bases between. The CDR3 is 15 amino acids. The CDR3 sequence is CASSQPYRSREKLFF. Written as DNA, the CDR3 is TGTGCCAGCAGCCAACCCTACAGGAGTCGGGAAAAACTGTTTTTT.

The chain is built from TRBV4-2 and TRBJ2-2; 7 bases match TRBD1. J was trimmed by 7 bases and V by 1 base; bases with no gene match: 6. The CDR3 runs 15 residues. In germline, CDR1 is LGHNA, CDR2 YNFKEQ. This chain's CDR3 is CASSQGVQGHGELFF. CDR3 bases: TGTGCCAGCAGCCAAGGGGTACAGGGGCACGGGGAGCTGTTTTTT.

The rearrangement uses TRBV5-4 and TRBJ1-1; perhaps TRBD1 as D (6 bases). Germline V gives CDR1 SGHNT, CDR2 YYREEE (reference sequence). There are 13 residues in the CDR3. V lost 4 bases and J lost 1, with 8 bases in between. The CDR3 DNA reads TGTGCCAGCAGCCAGGACAGGAACACTGAAGCTTTCTTT. Its translation is CASSQDRNTEAFF.

The V call is TRBV6-1, the J call TRBJ2-7; 12 bases map to TRBD1. This CDR3 has 14 amino acids. V lost 6 bases and J lost 2; bases outside the gene matches: 2. The germline V gene encodes CDR1 MNHNS and CDR2 SASEGT. CDR3 protein: CASRGQGATYEQYF. The CDR3 bases are TGTGCCAGCAGGGGACAGGGGGCAACCTACGAGCAGTACTTC.

The sample holds one count of this clone. The chain uses TRBV18 and TRBJ2-3; D gene unclear. This CDR3 spans 13 amino acids. Germline loops: CDR1 KGHSH, CDR2 LQKENI. Trimming stripped 2 bases from V and 6 bases from J, with 9 bases between. CDR3 residues: CASSPSFTDTQYF. The CDR3 nucleotides read TGTGCCAGCTCACCAAGTTTCACGGATACGCAGTATTTT.

Only a few counts were recorded for this clone. This chain uses TRBV6-5 with TRBJ1-3, with no clear D. The CDR3 spans 13 residues. Germline CDR1 and CDR2: MNHEY and SVGAGI. The V and J ends lost 7 bases and 4 bases respectively, with 11 bases between them. The CDR3 reads CASTVPGGNTIYF. The CDR3, as DNA: TGTGCCAGCACCGTTCCTGGGGGAAACACCATATATTTT.

This clone was seen a single time. The chain uses TRBV19 and TRBJ1-1; 8 nucleotides agree with TRBD1. This CDR3 is built from 15 residues. Germline CDR1 is LNHDA and CDR2 is SQIVND (reference sequence). V shed 1 base and J 5 bases; nucleotides not matched to a gene: 6. The CDR3 sequence is CASSIVGRGLTEAFF. The CDR3 DNA reads TGTGCCAGTAGTATAGTCGGCAGGGGGCTTACTGAAGCTTTCTTT.

The chain employs TRBV7-2 and TRBJ2-3; 9 positions agree with TRBD2. The CDR3 sequence is 17 residues long. Germline CDR1 reads SGHTA; CDR2 reads FQGNSA. V shed 0 bases, J shed 6 bases, and the junction held 10 bases outside the gene matches. The CDR3 region is CASSLAFRGGAGDTQYF. The CDR3 bases are TGTGCCAGCAGCTTAGCTTTCCGCGGGGGGGCAGGGGATACGCAGTATTTT. Complete variable domain (other parts from reference TRBV7-2 and TRBJ2-3): GAGVSQSPSNKVTEKGKDVELRCDPISGHTALYWYRQSLGQGLEFLIYFQGNSAPDKSGLPSDRFSAERTGGSVSTLTIQRTQQEDSAVYLCASSLAFRGGAGDTQYFGPGTRLTVL.

The chain employs TRBV6-6 and TRBJ2-1; D possibly corresponds to TRBD1 (5 bases). The V and J ends lost 2 bases and 6 bases respectively, with 14 bases between them. Per the germline V gene, CDR1 is MNHNY and CDR2 is SVGAGI (reference sequence). There are 15 residues in the CDR3. The CDR3 coding sequence is TGTGCCAGCAGTTACGGGCACTGGGGCGGCAATGAGCAGTTCTTC. This sequence encodes CASSYGHWGGNEQFF.